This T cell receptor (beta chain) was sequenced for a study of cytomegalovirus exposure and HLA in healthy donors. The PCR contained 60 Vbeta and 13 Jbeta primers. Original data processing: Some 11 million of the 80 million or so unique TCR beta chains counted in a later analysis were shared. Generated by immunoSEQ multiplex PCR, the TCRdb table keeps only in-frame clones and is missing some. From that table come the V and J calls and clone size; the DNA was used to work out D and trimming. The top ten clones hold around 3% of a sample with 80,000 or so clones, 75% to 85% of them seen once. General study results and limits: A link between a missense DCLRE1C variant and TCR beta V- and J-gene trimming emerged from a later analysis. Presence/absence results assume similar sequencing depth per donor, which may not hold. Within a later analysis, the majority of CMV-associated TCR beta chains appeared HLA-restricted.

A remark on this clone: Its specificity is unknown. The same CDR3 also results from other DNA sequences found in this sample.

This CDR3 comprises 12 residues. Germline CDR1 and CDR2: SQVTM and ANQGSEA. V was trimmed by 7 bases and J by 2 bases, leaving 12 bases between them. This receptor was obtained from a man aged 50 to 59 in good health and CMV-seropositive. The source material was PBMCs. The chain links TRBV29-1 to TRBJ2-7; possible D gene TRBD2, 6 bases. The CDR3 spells CSGGDRPYEQYF. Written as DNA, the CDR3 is TGCAGCGGCGGGGACCGCCCCTACGAGCAGTACTTC.